This record looks at one TCR beta chain sequence and its context. These data come from a study of blood T cell repertoires in COVID-19. Whole-study context: From the United States, Italy and Spain came samples of acute and convalescent COVID-19. In each case, the material was cDNA or gDNA derived from T cells, B-cell-depleted T cells, or PBMCs.

V was pared by 0 bases and J by 5 bases, with 10 bases between. CDR1 and CDR2 from the germline V gene are SGHVS and FNYEAQ. This CDR3 is 15 amino acids long. In the original workflow: Nucleated cell number was recorded as an estimate derived from reference gene primer amplification. Sequenced by immunoSEQ multiplex PCR; TCRdb stores in-frame clones only, minus some. V and J calls and clone size are given by that table; D and trimming were obtained from the DNA. The sample yields 250,000 to 350,000 clones, approximately 90% seen once. What was sequenced was peripheral blood. The source is a woman aged 45-59 years with COVID-19, enrolled during active disease. This chain uses TRBV7-6 with TRBJ2-2; TRBD2 is a possible D gene (5 bases). The CDR3 region has the DNA TGTGCCAGCAGCTTAGCTCTAGCCCAAACCGGGGAGCTGTTTTTT. Encoded protein: CASSLALAQTGELFF.